The 19 T cell receptor beta chains below come from one sample, sequenced in a study of cytomegalovirus exposure and HLA in healthy donors. A multiplex PCR was run with 60 Vbeta primers and 13 Jbeta primers. Method: immunoSEQ multiplex PCR; TCRdb's copy keeps in-frame clones and lacks some. In total, the table holds around 110,000 clones. Sequenced sample: PBMCs. The receptors here all came from a man between 40 and 49 years old in good health and CMV-seropositive.

This sequence joins TRBV9 and TRBJ2-5, with TRBD2 matching over 10 bases. The CDR3 consists of 15 residues. Germline trimming cut 3 bases from V and 5 bases from J; bases unmatched to any gene: 7. The germline V gene encodes CDR1 SGDLS and CDR2 YYNGEE. As DNA, the CDR3 is TGTGCCAGCAGCGATAGGAGCGGGAGGGTGGAGACCCAGTACTTC. It translates to CASSDRSGRVETQYF.

This sequence joins TRBV7-9 and TRBJ2-5; 10 bases are a match to TRBD2. Trimming cost V 1 base and J 5 bases; bases outside gene matches: 4. The CDR3 totals 15 residues. Germline V gene lookup returns CDR1 SEHNR and CDR2 FQNEAQ (reference sequence). DNA of the CDR3: TGTGCCAGCAGCTTAGAGCTAGCGGGAGATGAGACCCAGTACTTC. This gives the protein CASSLELAGDETQYF.

The genes are TRBV9 and TRBJ1-5; 9 positions match TRBD1. Trimming took 2 bases from V and 5 from J; bases not matched to a gene: 5. Germline CDR1 SGDLS, CDR2 YYNGEE. The length of the CDR3 is 15 residues. The CDR3 protein is CASSVGQGYHQPQHF. For the CDR3, the DNA is TGTGCCAGCAGCGTCGGACAGGGGTATCATCAGCCCCAGCATTTT.

The chain uses TRBV28 and TRBJ2-7, with TRBD1 identical over 12 bases. V lost 5 bases and J lost 6; bases outside the gene matches: 5. This CDR3 is built from 14 residues. Germline V lookup: CDR1 MDHEN, CDR2 SYDVKM. CDR3 coding DNA: TGTGCCAGCAGTCCCGGGACAGGGGGCGTCGAGCAGTACTTC. Translating it yields CASSPGTGGVEQYF.

The V gene is TRBV29-1, the J gene TRBJ2-1; D not resolved. CDR1 and CDR2 from the germline V gene are SQVTM and ANQGSEA. V was clipped by 3 bases and J by 0 bases, with 9 bases between them. The CDR3 has 14 residues. The CDR3 bases are TGCAGCGTTGAGGCCTTAGCCTCCTACAATGAGCAGTTCTTC. Its translation: CSVEALASYNEQFF.

The chain employs TRBV29-1 and TRBJ2-7, with TRBD1 matching 9 bases. This CDR3 comprises 13 residues. The V and J ends lost 5 bases and 2 bases, in that order; junction bases with no gene match: 4. The germline gives CDR1 SQVTM, CDR2 ANQGSEA. The CDR3 DNA sequence: TGCAGCGTTACACAGGGGGCGGCCTACGAGCAGTACTTC. Its translation: CSVTQGAAYEQYF.

The chain links TRBV6-5 to TRBJ2-2; 9 bases match TRBD1. CDR1 and CDR2 (germline): MNHEY, SVGAGI. The CDR3 has 16 residues. V lost 1 base to trimming and J lost 1 base; unmatched junction nucleotides: 1. The CDR3 sequence is CASSYWDRENTGELFF. CDR3 in DNA: TGTGCCAGCAGTTACTGGGACAGGGAGAACACCGGGGAGCTGTTTTTT.

The rearrangement uses TRBV18 and TRBJ2-3; the match to TRBD2 covers 13 bases. The V gene's germline CDR1 is KGHSH and CDR2 LQKENI. With 5 bases clipped from V and 6 bases from J, the junction kept 11 bases outside the gene matches. The length of the CDR3 is 17 residues. In nucleotides, the CDR3 is TGTGCCAGCTCAGCAACCGGGACTAGCGGGACTTGGGATACGCAGTATTTT. Protein product: CASSATGTSGTWDTQYF.

This chain uses TRBV28 with TRBJ2-5, with 9 nucleotides matching TRBD2. The CDR3 is 16 residues long. Losses at the gene ends were 2 bases for V and 4 bases for J; bases not matched to a gene: 8. CDR1 and CDR2 from the germline V gene are MDHEN and SYDVKM. The CDR3 DNA sequence: TGTGCCAGCAGTTTAGAGGCGGGAGGGGGTCCAGAGACCCAGTACTTC. Its protein product is CASSLEAGGGPETQYF.

The chain's CDR3 is CASSFTRDRVDNEQFF. CDR3 nucleotides: TGTGCCAGCAGCTTTACCCGGGACAGGGTGGACAATGAGCAGTTCTTC. The chain couples TRBV5-6 to TRBJ2-1; TRBD1 aligns across 9 bases. This CDR3 comprises 16 residues. V gave up 2 bases and J gave up 5 bases; unmatched junction bases: 8. Germline CDR1 SGHDT, CDR2 YYEEEE.

This rearrangement joins TRBV28 to TRBJ1-1, with 7 bases aligning to TRBD1. The germline gives CDR1 MDHEN, CDR2 SYDVKM. The CDR3 is 17 amino acids. V trimming: 5 bases; J trimming: 3 bases; junction bases outside the gene matches: 15. The CDR3 sequence is CASSPTGARMGDTEAFF. The CDR3 DNA is TGTGCCAGCAGTCCAACAGGGGCTCGGATGGGTGACACTGAAGCTTTCTTT.

The chain recombines TRBV5-1 with TRBJ2-7; possible D gene TRBD2, 5 bases. The CDR3 length is 15 residues. The V gene lost 0 bases and the J gene lost 0 bases, with 10 bases spanning the gap. CDR1 is SGHRS and CDR2 is YFSETQ in the germline V gene. The DNA for the CDR3 is TGCGCCAGCAGCTTGGATCCGGGATACTCCTACGAGCAGTACTTC. Encoded protein: CASSLDPGYSYEQYF.

The rearrangement joins TRBV6-5 to TRBJ2-7, with 7 bases identical to TRBD1. The V and J ends lost 5 bases and 5 bases, in that order; junction bases with no gene match: 12. This CDR3 has 15 amino acids. CDR1 MNHEY and CDR2 SVGAGI come from the germline V gene. This CDR3 reads CASSLGTVPPNEQYF. CDR3 nucleotides: TGTGCCAGCAGTCTCGGGACAGTTCCACCCAACGAGCAGTACTTC.

The chain carries TRBV4-3 and TRBJ1-5, with D possibly matching TRBD1 (6 bases). Deletions cut 4 bases from V and 4 bases from J, with 14 bases between. This CDR3 is built from 15 residues. Germline loops: CDR1 LGHNA, CDR2 YSLEER. The CDR3 here is CASSRWTADNQPQHF. In nucleotides, the CDR3 is TGCGCCAGCAGCCGATGGACAGCAGATAATCAGCCCCAGCATTTT.

The V gene is TRBV11-1, the J gene TRBJ2-3, with no clear D. The germline V and J ends were trimmed by 2 bases and 1 base, with 10 bases remaining between them. Germline values: CDR1 SGHAT, CDR2 FQDESV (reference sequence). The length of the CDR3 is 15 residues. The CDR3 here is CASSLFETGTDTQYF. The CDR3 DNA sequence: TGTGCCAGCAGCTTATTTGAGACTGGCACAGATACGCAGTATTTT.

The chain combines TRBV4-1 with TRBJ2-5, with a weak D call TRBD2 (7 bases). Near its end, the DNA agrees better with TRBJ2-7, so the J call may be wrong. The V gene's germline CDR1 is MGHRA and CDR2 YSYEKL. The CDR3 has 19 amino acids. The CDR3 loop is CASSQEVVGGGSPSYEQYF. Here the CDR3 DNA reads TGCGCCAGCAGCCAAGAGGTCGTAGGGGGAGGGAGCCCCTCCTACGAGCAGTACTTC.

The chain joins TRBV29-1 to TRBJ1-2; D is undetermined. Trimming left V 7 bases short and J 0 bases short, with 9 bases between. Germline CDR1 SQVTM, CDR2 ANQGSEA. This CDR3 has 12 residues. This chain's CDR3 is CSAMSPNYGYTF. CDR3 DNA sequence: TGCAGCGCCATGAGTCCTAACTATGGCTACACCTTC. Based on the CDR3 plus reference TRBV29-1 and TRBJ1-2, the full variable domain is SAVISQKPSRDICQRGTSLTIQCQVDSQVTMMFWYRQQPGQSLTLIATANQGSEATYESGFVIDKFPISRPNLTFSTLTVSNMSPEDSSIYLCSAMSPNYGYTFGSGTRLTVV.

J is TRBJ2-1 and V is TRBV10-1; 7 bases match TRBD1. The CDR3 length is 15 residues. Trimming took 5 bases from V and 2 from J; bases not matched to a gene: 6. Per the germline V gene, CDR1 is WNHNN and CDR2 is SYGVQD (reference sequence). The CDR3 reads CASSQPTGPYNEQFF. CDR3 DNA: TGCGCCAGCAGTCAACCGACAGGGCCCTACAATGAGCAGTTCTTC.

The rearrangement links TRBV10-3 to TRBJ2-5, with 10 bases aligning to TRBD2. V dropped 7 bases and J dropped 11; count of bases not matched to a gene: 16. The CDR3 spans 15 residues. Germline lookup yields CDR1 ENHRY and CDR2 SYGVKD. CDR3 in amino acids: CAITPEEREGQEQYF. For the CDR3, the DNA is TGTGCCATCACCCCCGAGGAGCGGGAGGGCCAGGAGCAGTACTTC.